This T cell receptor (beta chain) is drawn from a study of T-cell reconstitution after alpha-beta-depleted transplantation in children. Study-wide points: After one year, T-cell counts and TCRbeta diversity mostly came from new T cells. Some patients' high day-60 TCRbeta diversity was traced to surviving recipient T cells and thymic progenitors.

This clonotype was detected ten times or more. Its specificity is unknown. As it was prepared, the TCRbeta library received unique molecular identifiers. In TCRdb, the PCR reads were re-called with MiXCR into one record per CDR3 protein. The data show 81,000 or so distinct CDR3 sequences, roughly a sixth seen once. The germline gives CDR1 DFQATT, CDR2 SNEGSKA (reference sequence). The CDR3 extends over 13 amino acids. Deletions cut 4 bases from V and 2 bases from J, with 9 bases between. The V call is TRBV20-1, the J call TRBJ2-1, with D maybe TRBD2 (5 bases). The receptor comes from a male patient aged 2-10 years who had a stem cell transplant for acute lymphoblastic leukemia, so the T cells may come from the graft donor. Sequences were derived from PBMCs, mostly from graft donor cells, sampled 180 days after TCRalphabeta/CD19-depleted stem cell transplant. The CDR3: CSAILEPYNEQFF. CDR3 bases: TGCAGTGCTATACTAGAACCCTACAATGAGCAGTTCTTC.